Below, 18 T cell receptor beta chains from the same sample are listed, as sequenced in a study of prognosis after radiotherapy for stage I lung cancer. Two rounds of multiplex PCR amplified TCR beta CDR3 from genomic DNA. During first-round PCR, primers specific to each TRBV and TRBJ gene were used. TCRdb redid the calling of the multiplex PCR reads with MiXCR, one entry per CDR3 protein. The data contain 50,000 to 75,000 distinct CDR3 sequences, 26% of them singletons. The sample consisted of PBMCs, taken before or after stereotactic body radiation therapy (not recorded which). The origin of the receptors is a donor over 45 with non-small cell lung cancer.

This clonotype was observed many times. One end of the junction fails to match germline, which may point to a read error. The chain joins TRBV6-2 or TRBV6-3 to TRBJ1-5, with D tentatively TRBD1 (5 bases). The CDR3 covers 14 residues. Germline V gene sequence: CDR1 MNHEY, CDR2 SVGEGT. CDR3 coding DNA: TGTGCCAGCAGCCCCGACAGTAGCATTCAGCCCCAGCATTTT. Translated: CASSPDSSIQPQHF.

This clonotype was counted at least ten times. The genes are TRBV5-6 and TRBJ1-2; tentative D call: TRBD1 (5 bases). This CDR3 contains 14 residues. Between the trimmed V and J ends, which lost 0 bases and 3 bases, there was a span of 9 bases. The V gene's germline CDR1 is SGHDT and CDR2 YYEEEE. In DNA form, the CDR3 reads TGTGCCAGCAGCTTGGAGGGGATGGACTATGGCTACACCTTC. This gives the protein CASSLEGMDYGYTF.

With respect to this clonotype: This clone may be a read error of a much larger clone one base away. The rearrangement uses TRBV4-3 and TRBJ1-5, with D perhaps TRBD1 (5 bases). CDR3 length equals 15 residues. Germline assignment: CDR1 LGHNA and CDR2 YSLEER. This CDR3 is CASSPSWGSNRPQHF. The CDR3 DNA reads as TGCGCCAGCAGCCCGTCGTGGGGGAGCAATCGGCCCCAGCATTTT.

This clonotype was seen many times. The rearrangement joins TRBV9 to TRBJ1-4; D remains unclear. Deletions cut 1 base from V and 5 bases from J, with 15 bases between. This CDR3 comprises 16 residues. Germline lookup yields CDR1 SGDLS and CDR2 YYNGEE. In DNA, the CDR3 is TGTGCCAGCAGCGTAACGCCCAACCAGAGGAATGAAAAACTGTTTTTT. Amino acids: CASSVTPNQRNEKLFF.

As to this clonotype: Germline is not matched at one junction end, which may reflect a read error. The rearrangement joins TRBV28 to TRBJ2-2; 7 nucleotides align to TRBD1. Per the germline V gene, CDR1 is MDHEN and CDR2 is SYDVKM. CDR3 length: 14 residues. The CDR3 spells CATIQGFYTAELFF. CDR3 DNA: TGTGCCACCATACAGGGGTTTTACACCGCGGAGCTGTTTTTT.

As concerns this clonotype: A read error may be the cause here, since a much bigger clone is one base away. This chain connects TRBV6-5 to TRBJ1-4, with D possibly matching TRBD1 (5 bases). The CDR3 runs 15 residues. Germline lookup yields CDR1 MNHEY and CDR2 SVGAGI. V gave up 0 bases and J gave up 7 bases, with 12 bases separating them. The CDR3 DNA is TGTGCCAGCAGTTACTCGAAAGGGGCCTGTGAAAAACTGTTTTTT. It codes for CASSYSKGACEKLFF.

This clonotype appeared many times. The rearrangement links TRBV29-1 to TRBJ1-2, with D possibly TRBD1 on 5 matching bases. The V gene lost 4 bases and the J gene lost 6 bases, with 9 bases spanning the gap. CDR1 is SQVTM, CDR2 ANQGSEA, per germline. CDR3 length: 11 residues. DNA of the CDR3: TGCAGCGTTGTGTTAGGGGATGGCTACACCTTC. Amino acid sequence: CSVVLGDGYTF.

This clonotype was counted many times. The chain joins TRBV20-1 to TRBJ1-6; no reliable D call. This CDR3 comprises 15 residues. The germline CDR1 and CDR2 sequences are DFQATT and SNEGSKA (reference sequence). V was cut by 5 bases and J by 0 bases, with 11 bases left in between. The CDR3 DNA follows: TGCAGTGCTTTTACATCGAGCTCCTATAATTCACCCCTCCACTTT. Amino acid sequence: CSAFTSSSYNSPLHF.

A remark on this clonotype: Germline is not matched at one junction end, which may reflect a read error. The chain is built from TRBV2 and TRBJ1-6; D unclear. This CDR3 is built from 15 residues. CDR1 and CDR2 from the germline V gene are SNHLY and FYNNEI. CDR3 nucleotides: TGTGCCGGCAGCGTCGCCGGGAACGCCAATTCACCCCTCCACTTT. Amino acids: CAGSVAGNANSPLHF.

The rearrangement uses TRBV7-3 and TRBJ1-1; D uncertain. Germline-derived CDR1 and CDR2 are SGHTA and FQGTGA. The CDR3 totals 13 residues. V lost 5 bases and J lost 5, with 12 bases in between. The CDR3 reads CASSPSGKTEAFF. CDR3 bases: TGTGCCAGCAGCCCCTCGGGGAAAACTGAAGCTTTCTTT. Looking up the rest from reference TRBV7-3 and TRBJ1-1 gives the full variable domain: GAGVSQTPSNKVTEKGKYVELRCDPISGHTALYWYRQSLGQGPEFLIYFQGTGAADDSGLPNDRFFAVRPEGSVSTLKIQRTERGDSAVYLCASSPSGKTEAFFGQGTRLTVV.

This clonotype was counted many times. The V and J genes are TRBV28 and TRBJ1-4; D unresolved. CDR3 length: 15 residues. Deletions cut 0 bases from V and 3 bases from J, with 8 bases between. Germline-derived CDR1 and CDR2 are MDHEN and SYDVKM. The CDR3 is CASSLWQAANEKLFF. DNA of the CDR3: TGTGCCAGCAGTTTATGGCAGGCGGCTAATGAAAAACTGTTTTTT.

With regard to this clonotype: A far larger clone is only one base removed, so a read error is likely. This chain connects TRBV6-2 or TRBV6-3 to TRBJ1-1; TRBD1 agrees at 8 bases. This CDR3 region has 13 residues. J gave up 13 bases and V 7 bases, and 14 bases lay outside the gene matches. The germline CDR1 and CDR2 sequences are MNHEY and SVGEGT. Here the CDR3 reads CASNLQGEGLVFF. The CDR3 DNA is TGTGCCAGCAACTTACAGGGGGAAGGGTTGGTTTTCTTT.

At least ten counts were recorded for this clonotype. The chain links TRBV18 to TRBJ2-7; D is ambiguous. Germline CDR1 reads KGHSH; CDR2 reads LQKENI. The CDR3 contains 11 residues. Trimming took 8 bases from V and 1 from J, leaving 6 bases between them. CDR3 loop: CASSQSYEQYF. The CDR3 DNA follows: TGTGCCAGCAGCCAGTCCTACGAGCAGTACTTC.

The gene calls are TRBV20-1 and TRBJ2-2, with a weak D call TRBD2 (6 bases). The V end was cut by 0 bases, the J end by 6 bases, with 14 bases between. Looked up from germline, CDR1 is DFQATT and CDR2 is SNEGSKA (reference sequence). The length of the CDR3 is 15 residues. The CDR3 DNA reads TGCAGTGCTAGAGATCTGGGAGGAGAACCCGGGGAGCTGTTTTTT. It is translated as CSARDLGGEPGELFF.

This clonotype was seen repeatedly, ten times or more. The chain joins TRBV6-1 to TRBJ2-2; 7 positions agree with TRBD2. The length of the CDR3 is 16 residues. CDR1 is MNHNS and CDR2 is SASEGT in the germline V gene. The junction had 15 bases not matched to a gene; V was cut back by 8 bases and J by 6 bases. CDR3 region: CASGLGGVPVSGELFF. The DNA of the CDR3 is TGTGCCAGCGGATTGGGAGGGGTGCCCGTGTCCGGGGAGCTGTTTTTT.

This clonotype has at least ten counts. The chain employs TRBV28 and TRBJ1-5, with D possibly being TRBD1 (6 bases). Trimming cost V 4 bases and J 7 bases, with 8 bases left between them. Germline V lookup: CDR1 MDHEN, CDR2 SYDVKM. There are 12 residues in the CDR3. The CDR3 sequence is CASSSQGQPQHF. CDR3 nucleotides: TGTGCCAGCAGTTCTCAGGGGCAGCCCCAGCATTTT.

In the case of this clonotype: Just one base apart from a much larger clone, this may be a read error. The V call is TRBV6-2 or TRBV6-3, the J call TRBJ1-1; D perhaps matches TRBD1 (5 bases). The germline V gene has CDR1 MNHEY and CDR2 SVGEGT. V lost 4 bases and J 2 bases, leaving 20 bases between the germline ends. The CDR3 runs 17 residues. CDR3 residues: CASSSRLFQGSNTEAFF. DNA of the CDR3: TGTGCCAGCAGTTCTAGGTTATTTCAGGGCAGCAACACTGAAGCTTTCTTT.

This clonotype was seen just once. The gene calls are TRBV6-1 and TRBJ1-2; unclear D gene. CDR3 length: 12 residues. CDR1 is MNHNS and CDR2 is SASEGT in the germline V gene. Here the CDR3 reads CSISDGHMGYTF. In DNA form, the CDR3 reads TGTTCCATCAGTGACGGTCATATGGGCTACACCTTC.